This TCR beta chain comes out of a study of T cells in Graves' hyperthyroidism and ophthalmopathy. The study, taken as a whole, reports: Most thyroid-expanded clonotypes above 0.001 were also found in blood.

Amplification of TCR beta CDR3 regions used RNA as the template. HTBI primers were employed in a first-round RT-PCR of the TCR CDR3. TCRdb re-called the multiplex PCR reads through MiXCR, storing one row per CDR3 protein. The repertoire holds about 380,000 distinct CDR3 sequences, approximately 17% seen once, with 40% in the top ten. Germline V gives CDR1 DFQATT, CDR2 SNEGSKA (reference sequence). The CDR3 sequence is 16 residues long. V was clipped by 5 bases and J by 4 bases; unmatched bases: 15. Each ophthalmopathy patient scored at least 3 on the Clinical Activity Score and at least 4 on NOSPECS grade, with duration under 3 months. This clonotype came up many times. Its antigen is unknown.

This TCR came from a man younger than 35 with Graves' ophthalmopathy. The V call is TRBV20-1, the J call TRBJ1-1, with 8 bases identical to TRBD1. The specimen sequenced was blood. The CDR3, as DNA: TGCAGTGCTCCTCGCCATAAGACAGGGGTATCCACTGAAGCTTTCTTT. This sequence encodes CSAPRHKTGVSTEAFF.